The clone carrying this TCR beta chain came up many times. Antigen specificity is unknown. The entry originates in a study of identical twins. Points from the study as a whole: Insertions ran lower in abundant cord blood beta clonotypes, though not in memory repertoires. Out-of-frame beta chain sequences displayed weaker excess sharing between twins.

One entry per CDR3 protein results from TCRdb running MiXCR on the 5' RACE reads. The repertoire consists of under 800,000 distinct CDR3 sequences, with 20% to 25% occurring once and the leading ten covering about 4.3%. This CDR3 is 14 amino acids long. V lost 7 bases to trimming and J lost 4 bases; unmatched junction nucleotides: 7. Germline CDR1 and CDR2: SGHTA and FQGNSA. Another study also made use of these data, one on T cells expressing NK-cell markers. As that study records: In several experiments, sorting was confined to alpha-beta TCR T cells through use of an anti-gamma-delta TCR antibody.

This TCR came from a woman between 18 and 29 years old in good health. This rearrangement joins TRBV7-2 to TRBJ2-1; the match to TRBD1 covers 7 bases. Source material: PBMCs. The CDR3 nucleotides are TGTGCCAGCACCACCGGGACAGAATACAATGAGCAGTTCTTC. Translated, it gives CASTTGTEYNEQFF. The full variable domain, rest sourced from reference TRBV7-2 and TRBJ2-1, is GAGVSQSPSNKVTEKGKDVELRCDPISGHTALYWYRQSLGQGLEFLIYFQGNSAPDKSGLPSDRFSAERTGGSVSTLTIQRTQQEDSAVYLCASTTGTEYNEQFFGPGTRLTVL.